These 10 T cell receptor beta chains came from one sample sequenced in a study of blood T cell repertoires in COVID-19. Assay used: immunoSEQ multiplex PCR; TCRdb lists only in-frame clones, some missing. This sample has 150,000 to 200,000 clones; 86% occur once, and the top ten carry approximately 11%. The sample consisted of peripheral blood. The receptors derive from a woman aged 55-70 years with COVID-19, enrolled during active disease.

The chain employs TRBV4-3 and TRBJ2-7; no definite D call. This CDR3 contains 13 residues. CDR1 is LGHNA, CDR2 YSLEER, per germline. Trimming left V 0 bases short and J 2 bases short, with 5 bases between. Here the CDR3 reads CASSQELAYEQYF. The DNA of the CDR3 is TGCGCCAGCAGCCAAGAACTGGCCTACGAGCAGTACTTC.

The V gene is TRBV27, the J gene TRBJ1-5; the D is unclear. This CDR3 is 16 amino acids long. The ends were cut back, 0 bases at V and 0 bases at J, with 9 bases in the middle. The germline V gene has CDR1 MNHEY and CDR2 SMNVEV (reference sequence). As DNA, the CDR3 is TGTGCCAGCAGTTTATCAGTCCACTATAGCAATCAGCCCCAGCATTTT. Protein sequence: CASSLSVHYSNQPQHF.

This chain joins TRBV5-1 and TRBJ1-4; D remains unclear. In germline, CDR1 is SGHRS, CDR2 YFSETQ. Trimming took 1 base from V and 3 from J, leaving 10 bases between them. The CDR3 has 15 residues. The CDR3 loop reads CASSLSQLSNEKLFF. In nucleotides, the CDR3 is TGCGCCAGCAGCTTGTCCCAGTTATCTAATGAAAAACTGTTTTTT.

Turning to this clone: This CDR3 is also generated by other DNA sequences in the sample. The J gene is TRBJ2-7, the V gene TRBV9; D is possibly TRBD2 (5 bases). With 0 bases removed from V and 0 bases from J, the gap between germline ends came to 7 bases. The CDR3 is made up of 14 amino acids. Germline V gene sequence: CDR1 SGDLS, CDR2 YYNGEE. The CDR3 nucleotides are TGTGCCAGCAGCGTAGGTGGGAGCTCCTACGAGCAGTACTTC. Residues: CASSVGGSSYEQYF.

The gene calls are TRBV7-9 and TRBJ1-5; perhaps TRBD1 as D (6 bases). Germline-derived CDR1 and CDR2 are SEHNR and FQNEAQ (reference sequence). The CDR3 contains 18 residues. V lost 5 bases, J lost 0 bases, and 20 bases lay in between. CDR3: CASSHYGAGEYSNQPQHF. The CDR3 DNA follows: TGTGCCAGCAGCCATTATGGAGCAGGGGAATATAGCAATCAGCCCCAGCATTTT.

V is TRBV27 and J is TRBJ2-5; the match to TRBD2 covers 7 bases. Trimming removed 1 base from V and 4 bases from J; junction bases left unmatched: 3. Germline V lookup: CDR1 MNHEY, CDR2 SMNVEV (reference sequence). The CDR3 has 14 amino acids. The CDR3 nucleotides are TGTGCCAGCAGTTTATTAGGACTAGGAGAGACCCAGTACTTC. Protein product: CASSLLGLGETQYF.

This rearrangement joins TRBV18 to TRBJ2-4, with D possibly matching TRBD1 (6 bases). Germline V lookup: CDR1 KGHSH, CDR2 LQKENI. The CDR3 has 16 residues. The germline V and J ends were trimmed by 4 bases and 3 bases, with 16 bases remaining between them. CDR3 bases: TGTGCCAGCTCACAGGGGACAAGGGGCGGCAAAAACATTCAGTACTTC. Translating it yields CASSQGTRGGKNIQYF.

The CDR3 sequence is CASSRDRGGEQFF. In DNA, the CDR3 is TGTGCCAGCAGCAGGGACAGGGGCGGGGAGCAGTTCTTC. The chain carries TRBV2 and TRBJ2-1, with 10 bases identical to TRBD1. J lost 10 bases, V lost 6 bases, and 6 bases had no gene match. This CDR3 has 13 residues. The germline gives CDR1 SNHLY, CDR2 FYNNEI.

This clone was seen a handful of times. The rearrangement joins TRBV29-1 to TRBJ2-7, with D possibly matching TRBD1 (6 bases). Trimming removed 5 bases at V and 6 bases at J, with 14 bases between. Germline loops: CDR1 SQVTM, CDR2 ANQGSEA. CDR3 length: 12 amino acids. The CDR3 region is CSVREGVSEQYF. CDR3 sequence (DNA): TGCAGCGTTCGAGAGGGGGTGAGCGAGCAGTACTTC.

V gene TRBV9 combines with J gene TRBJ1-5; possible D gene TRBD1, 6 bases. V lost 0 bases to trimming and J lost 0 bases, with 7 bases between them. The CDR3 totals 15 residues. Germline V gene data show CDR1 as SGDLS and CDR2 as YYNGEE. For the CDR3, the DNA is TGTGCCAGCAGCGTAGGACAGGCTAGCAATCAGCCCCAGCATTTT. It yields the protein CASSVGQASNQPQHF.